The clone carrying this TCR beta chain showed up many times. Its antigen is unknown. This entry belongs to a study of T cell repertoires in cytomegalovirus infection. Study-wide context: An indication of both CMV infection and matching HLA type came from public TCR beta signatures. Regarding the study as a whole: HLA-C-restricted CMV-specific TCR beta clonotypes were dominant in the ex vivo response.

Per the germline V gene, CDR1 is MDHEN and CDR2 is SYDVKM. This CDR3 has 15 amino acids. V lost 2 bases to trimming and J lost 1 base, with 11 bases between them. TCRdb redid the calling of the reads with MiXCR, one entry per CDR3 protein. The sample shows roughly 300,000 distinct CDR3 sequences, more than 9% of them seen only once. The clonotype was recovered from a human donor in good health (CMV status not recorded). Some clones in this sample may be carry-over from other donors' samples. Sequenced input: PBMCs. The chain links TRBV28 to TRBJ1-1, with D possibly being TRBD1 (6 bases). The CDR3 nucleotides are TGTGCCAGCAGTTTAGTAGGACAGAGGAACACTGAAGCTTTCTTT. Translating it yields CASSLVGQRNTEAFF.